This T cell receptor (beta chain) stems from a study of T cell responses to AZD1222 COVID-19 vaccine (dated by TCRdb to the early 2020s). Study-wide context: AZD1222 recipients whose second dose came at about 4 weeks and those whose second dose came at about 12 weeks were combined into one group, since spike-specific TCR depth and breadth did not differ between the two schedules. TCR sequencing was performed for approximately 240 trial participants, of whom around 200 were given two doses of AZD1222 and 26 were given two doses of MenACWY control vaccine. Trial participants were enrolled by age into subgroups of 18-55, 56-69 and 70-plus years, and around 140, 26 and 57 TCR-sequenced participants, respectively, were included in these subgroups.

V and J are truncated by 8 bases and 1 base respectively, leaving an intervening sequence of 9 bases. The CDR3 numbers 14 residues from cysteine through phenylalanine. Just the 42-base CDR3 DNA is kept, in frame starting at base 1. The CDR1 and CDR2 encoded by the germline V gene are MNHEY and SVGAGI. Broad study findings and their caveats: Most participants were white British and females outnumbered males, and the authors suggested that clonal diversity may have been underestimated. Vaccine-associated CD4 TCRs spanned the whole spike protein, with dominant responses in regions 160-218 and 743-854. Epitopes outside the regions mutated in the B.1.351 and B.1.1.7 variants were reportedly recognized by nearly half of the unique spike-specific TCRs. After two AZD1222 doses, spike-specific TCR breadth and depth were significantly higher than at day 0 and than in MenACWY recipients. Conclusions about previously exposed vaccinees are limited, since just five to seven AZD1222 recipients were seropositive for SARS-CoV-2 at baseline. No day 14 peak-response samples were available, so repertoires were characterized only after the peak T cell response. In the small 56-69-year group, the increase in depth fell short of significance, most likely because of low power.

A note on this clone: Its antigen is still unknown. No base quality information exists; no much larger clone differs at one position.

The time point label corresponds to: baseline before first vaccination. Vaccinee samples were obtained from the UK trials COV001 and COV002, which included a single-blind randomized controlled phase 2/3 trial of AZD1222 (ChAdOx1 nCoV-19) in healthy adults. For TCRbeta chain sequencing, PBMC samples were collected from trial participants at day 0 and at day 28 after the second dose. The CDR3 regions of human TCRbeta chains were subjected to immunosequencing. The published analysis was carried out like this. TCRs in the repertoires were matched against a reference library of SARS-CoV-2-specific TCRs that had been generated with the MIRA antigen-specificity platform. Breadth was defined as the fraction of unique TCRs that were SARS-CoV-2-associated, and depth was defined as the fraction of total T cells that were SARS-CoV-2-associated. Each spike-specific TCR was assigned to its reactive spike region and to a CD4 or CD8 class using the MIRA data. Log10-transformed breadth and depth values were compared by one-way ANOVA with Sidak's multiple comparisons tests. Imported from immuneACCESS, the table was reduced by TCRdb to in-frame sequences with V and J called. These copies leave out some clones; in studies compared against another copy, an unresolved V gene accounts for under half, and the cause of the remainder is not known. That table furnishes V, J and clone size, whereas the DNA furnished D and trimming. Within this sample are over 150,000 clones, with 90% of them counted one time only. The biggest ten clones account for under 20% of the sample.

The sample in question was peripheral blood, obtained on day 0 of AZD1222 vaccination. The receptor's source is an adult in good health. Rearrangement joined TRBV6-5 to TRBJ2-6, and perhaps TRBD1 as D gene, on 5 matching bases. The CDR3 region has the sequence CASPQGSGANVLTF. The nucleotide sequence is TGTGCCAGCCCCCAGGGATCTGGGGCCAACGTCCTGACTTTC.